The source of this T cell receptor (beta chain) is a study of post-analysis software for immune sequencing data. Across the study: In terms of disease course, relapsing-remitting, secondary progressive and progressive-relapsing multiple sclerosis were included. Study-level results: Versus controls, multiple sclerosis patients showed significantly lower diversity (normalized Chao1). Those samples that were prepared in the same batch co-clustered strongly by F measure. When patients were compared with controls, roughly five TRBV segments were more frequent, TRBV5-6, TRBV5-1 and TRBV20-1 among them.

After removal of 6 bases from V and 5 bases from J, the junction contained 4 bases not matched to a gene. The CDR3 extends over 13 amino acids. Germline CDR1 reads MNHEY; CDR2 reads SVGAGI. Every TCR beta cDNA library bore unique molecular identifiers. There were about 1 to 10 million T cells, and approximately 500,000 cDNA molecules came from them. TCRdb itself ran the PCR reads through MiXCR, one entry per CDR3 protein. The repertoire holds more than 450,000 distinct CDR3 sequences, 30% to 40% seen once, with under 7% in the top ten. Comment on this clonotype: Its cognate antigen is unknown.

Sequencing was done on a sample of blood. The source is a girl younger than 18 with multiple sclerosis. V gene TRBV6-5 combines with J gene TRBJ1-1; 9 bases fit TRBD1. The chain's CDR3 is CASRRQGETEAFF. CDR3 nucleotide sequence: TGTGCCAGCAGACGACAGGGGGAAACTGAAGCTTTCTTT.